Included here is one T cell receptor beta chain sequence, with context. Its antigen is not identified. Regarding time point: week 47, end of study. One vaccine dose held 300 ug of mutant IDH1 20-mer peptide and came with topical imiquimod. Here immunoSEQ multiplex PCR was the method, and the copy in TCRdb shows in-frame clones only, minus some. The repertoire holds fewer than 35,000 clones, with roughly four fifths as singletons. Germline values: CDR1 MRHNA, CDR2 SNTAGT. V shed 10 bases and J 7 bases; nucleotides not matched to a gene: 10. CDR3 length: 15 residues. These data are taken from a study of a mutant IDH1 vaccine in newly diagnosed glioma.

The material was PBMCs, obtained from a glioma patient whose treatment included an IDH1 peptide vaccine. The TCR was taken from a man aged 25-45 years with glioma. The chain uses TRBV6-4 and TRBJ2-2; 12 bases map to TRBD1. CDR3 bases: TGTGCCAATCTCCGGGACAGGGGGCGTAGCGGGGAGCTGTTTTTT. Translating gives CANLRDRGRSGELFF.